This T cell receptor beta chain is drawn from a study of beta chain features in type 1 diabetes. The CDR3 sequence is 16 residues long. Germline V gene data show CDR1 as LNHDA and CDR2 as SQIVND (reference sequence). The V gene lost 4 bases and the J gene lost 0 bases, with 13 bases spanning the gap. TCRB transcripts that were expressed got sequenced, as all of the isolated RNA had been reverse transcribed. The protocol was immunoSEQ multiplex PCR, while the TCRdb copy is restricted to in-frame clones and leaves out a portion. The sample consists of about 150,000 clones, less than 9.5% of them appearing once. CD4+ naive, central memory, regulatory and stem cell-like memory cells were sorted via CD45RO/CCR7/CD25/CD127/CD95/CD27.

The J gene is TRBJ2-1, the V gene TRBV19, with a weak D call TRBD2 (5 bases). This TCR was recovered from a woman under 30 in good health. The sequencing sample was made of central memory CD4+ T cells from blood. CDR3 bases: TGTGCCAGTAGTAATATTGATGGGAGCTCCTACAATGAGCAGTTCTTC. It encodes CASSNIDGSSYNEQFF.